These 10 T cell receptor beta chains were sequenced from one sample in a study of blood T cell repertoires in COVID-19. The table came from immunoSEQ multiplex PCR; TCRdb's copy has only in-frame clones and leaves some out. The repertoire holds about 300,000 clones, roughly 84% seen once, with almost 1.5% in the top ten. The sample taken for sequencing was peripheral blood. The receptors derive from a human donor with COVID-19, enrolled during active disease. The donor label of this sample is uncertain.

This clone was counted only a few times. The CDR3 is CASSPGVRNTEAFF. CDR3 DNA: TGTGCCAGCAGCCCAGGGGTCCGGAACACTGAAGCTTTCTTT. The gene calls are TRBV7-9 and TRBJ1-1; tentatively, D is TRBD1 (6 bases). This CDR3 has 14 residues. Trimming removed 5 bases from V and 1 base from J, with 11 bases in between. Germline CDR1 is SEHNR and CDR2 is FQNEAQ (reference sequence).

The V gene is TRBV5-8, the J gene TRBJ1-2; D is uncertain. Looked up from germline, CDR1 is SGHTS and CDR2 is YDEGEE. The length of the CDR3 is 14 residues. The ends were cut back, 4 bases at V and 8 bases at J, with 18 bases in the middle. The CDR3 region has the DNA TGTGCCAGCAGCCCAAGACGAGAGGGCCGAGGCTACACCTTC. Encoded protein: CASSPRREGRGYTF.

The chain links TRBV5-8 to TRBJ2-3; a weak D match, TRBD2 (5 bases). Trimming left V 4 bases short and J 0 bases short, with 15 bases between. CDR3 length: 16 amino acids. Germline lookup yields CDR1 SGHTS and CDR2 YDEGEE. CDR3 loop: CASSPEIALSTDTQYF. For the CDR3, the DNA is TGTGCCAGCAGCCCCGAGATAGCGCTTAGCACAGATACGCAGTATTTT.

Comment on this clone: A junction end diverges from the germline sequence, so it may reflect a read error. The chain uses TRBV3-1 (or the pseudogene TRBV3-2) and TRBJ1-1; TRBD1 matches 9 bases. CDR1 is LGHDT, CDR2 YNNKEL, per germline (reference sequence). The CDR3 is 13 residues long. The CDR3 nucleotides read TGTGCCAGCAGTCAAGACAGGGGGACTGAAGCTTTCTTT. As protein: CASSQDRGTEAFF.

CDR3 protein: CASSSLTGNYNSPLHF. DNA of the CDR3: TGTGCCAGCAGTTCCCTGACAGGGAACTATAATTCACCCCTCCACTTT. This rearrangement joins TRBV27 to TRBJ1-6; 7 nucleotides agree with TRBD1. This CDR3 has 16 residues. CDR1 is MNHEY, CDR2 SMNVEV, per germline (reference sequence). The V gene end was trimmed by 4 bases and the J gene end by 3 bases; junction bases not matched to a gene: 6.

The chain joins TRBV24-1 to TRBJ2-3, with 8 bases aligning to TRBD1. Per germline, CDR1 KGHDR and CDR2 SFDVKD. This CDR3 is 15 amino acids long. J was trimmed by 5 bases and V by 1 base; bases with no gene match: 4. The CDR3 nucleotides are TGTGCCACCAGTGATTTTGGACAGGGACGAGATACGCAGTATTTT. This codes for CATSDFGQGRDTQYF.

V is TRBV5-1 and J is TRBJ2-7, with TRBD1 matching over 9 bases. Germline V gene lookup returns CDR1 SGHRS and CDR2 YFSETQ. The CDR3 has 16 residues. V lost 3 bases to trimming and J lost 0 bases; unmatched junction nucleotides: 7. The CDR3 bases are TGCGCCAGCAGCTGGACCGTACAGGGGGCCTCCTACGAGCAGTACTTC. It encodes CASSWTVQGASYEQYF.

V gene TRBV28 combines with J gene TRBJ2-7; 10 bases are a match to TRBD1. Germline-derived CDR1 and CDR2 are MDHEN and SYDVKM. The trim removed 9 bases at V and 6 bases at J, leaving 8 bases unmatched. The CDR3 length is 13 residues. The CDR3: CASWRDRGFEQYF. The CDR3 coding sequence is TGTGCCAGTTGGAGGGACAGGGGTTTCGAGCAGTACTTC.

CDR3 nucleotides: TGTGCCAGCAGCTTAACTAGCGGTTACTACGAGCAGTACTTC. Its translation: CASSLTSGYYEQYF. The gene calls are TRBV11-2 and TRBJ2-7; 8 nucleotides line up with TRBD2. The V segment lost 2 bases and the J segment 3 bases; nucleotides outside the gene matches: 3. Germline CDR1 and CDR2: SGHAT and FQNNGV. The CDR3 length is 14 residues.

V is TRBV2 and J is TRBJ1-2, with D possibly being TRBD1 (6 bases). CDR1 and CDR2 from the germline V gene are SNHLY and FYNNEI. The length of the CDR3 is 13 residues. Trimming removed 2 bases at V and 4 bases at J, with 8 bases between. The CDR3 DNA reads as TGTGCCAGCAGTGAAACAGGGACCTATGGCTACACCTTC. Translated: CASSETGTYGYTF.